This TCR beta chain was recorded in a study of identical twins. cDNA carried unique molecular identifiers, and a universal primer site was added by template switching. TCRdb processed the 5' RACE reads anew with MiXCR; each CDR3 protein has one entry. This sample has 1.5 million or so distinct CDR3 sequences, with roughly a third found just once. Regarding the study as a whole: Cord blood's abundant beta clonotypes had fewer insertions, unlike memory repertoires. The authors noted that invariant MAIT and iNKT cells could partly confound zero-insertion analyses.

The CDR3 sequence is 14 residues long. Germline CDR1 and CDR2: SEHNR and FQNEAQ (reference sequence). Worth noting for this clonotype: Antigen unknown.

What was sequenced was cord blood. The receptor was isolated from a newborn girl in good health. The genes are TRBV7-9 and TRBJ2-4; 8 nucleotides agree with TRBD2. Near its end, the DNA agrees better with TRBJ2-7, so the J call may be wrong. CDR3 sequence reads: CACISGGLPYEQYF. As DNA, the CDR3 is TGTGCCTGCATCAGCGGGGGACTACCCTACGAGCAGTACTTC.